This T cell receptor beta chain was identified in a study of blood T cell repertoires in COVID-19. Study background: Italy, Spain and the United States were the sources of the convalescent and acute COVID-19 samples. T cells, B-cell-depleted T cells, or PBMCs supplied cDNA or gDNA.

Original analysis: Reference gene primer amplification in the assay estimated nucleated cell counts. The data were produced by immunoSEQ multiplex PCR, yet TCRdb's version contains in-frame clones alone and is incomplete. Clone size and V and J calls were adopted from that table, with D and trimming inferred from the DNA. The table includes around 260,000 clones, around 89% detected once. Trimming removed 5 bases at V and 3 bases at J, with 11 bases between. This CDR3 has 14 amino acids. CDR1 and CDR2 from the germline V gene are SGHAT and FQNNGV. This TCR was recovered from a man aged 25-45 years with acute or convalescent COVID-19. The V gene is TRBV11-2, the J gene TRBJ2-1; D possibly corresponds to TRBD1 (5 bases). The sequenced sample consisted of peripheral blood. CDR3 amino acids: CASSGQVLYNEQFF. Written as DNA, the CDR3 is TGTGCCAGCAGCGGACAAGTCCTCTACAATGAGCAGTTCTTC.